This entry features one T cell receptor (beta chain) sequence. TCRdb re-analysed the PCR reads in MiXCR, keeping a single row per CDR3 protein. The data contain 3,000 to 4,000 distinct CDR3 sequences, roughly 69% of them seen just once; the ten biggest clones take up around a sixth. Localized lung adenocarcinoma, a non-small cell lung cancer, affected the donors. The data were obtained in a study of CD4 and CD8 cells across lung adenocarcinoma regions. Trimming took 2 bases from V and 8 from J, leaving 13 bases between them. The V gene's germline CDR1 is WSHSY and CDR2 SAAADI. The CDR3 is made up of 14 amino acids.

The chain carries TRBV10-2 and TRBJ2-1; D gene uncertain. This TCR came from a male donor with lung adenocarcinoma. The CD4 and CD8 labels of this study may be unreliable. Specimen: CD4+ T cells from the margin of a lung tumor. CDR3 amino acids: CASSETRWRDEQFF. CDR3 nucleotides: TGCGCCAGCAGTGAGACGCGTTGGAGAGATGAGCAGTTCTTC.